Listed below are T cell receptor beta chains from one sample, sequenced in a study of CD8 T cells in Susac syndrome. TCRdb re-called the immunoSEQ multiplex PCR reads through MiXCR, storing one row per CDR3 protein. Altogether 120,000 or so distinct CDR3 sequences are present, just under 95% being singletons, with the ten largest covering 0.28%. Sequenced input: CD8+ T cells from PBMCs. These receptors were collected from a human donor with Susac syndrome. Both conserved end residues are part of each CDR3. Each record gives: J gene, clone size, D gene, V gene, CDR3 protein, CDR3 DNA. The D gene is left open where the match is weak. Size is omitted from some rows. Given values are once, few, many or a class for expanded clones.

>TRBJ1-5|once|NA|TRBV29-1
CSVGTENSNQPQHF
TGCAGCGTTGGGACGGAAAATAGCAATCAGCCCCAGCATTTT
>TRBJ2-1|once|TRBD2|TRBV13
CASSSPASGVYNEQFF
TGTGCCAGCAGCTCTCCCGCTAGCGGGGTTTACAATGAGCAGTTCTTC
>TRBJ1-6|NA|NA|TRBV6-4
CASSGGTYNSPLHF
TGTGCCAGCAGTGGGGGTACCTATAATTCACCCCTCCACTTT
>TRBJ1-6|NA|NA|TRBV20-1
CSARDRRESYNSPLHF
TGCAGTGCTAGAGATAGGAGGGAATCCTATAATTCACCCCTCCACTTT
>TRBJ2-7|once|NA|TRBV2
CASSEPGSPYEQYF
TGTGCCAGCAGTGAACCAGGGAGTCCCTACGAGCAGTACTTC
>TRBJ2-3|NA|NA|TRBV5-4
CASSFLERPPDTQYF
TGTGCCAGCAGCTTTTTGGAGCGGCCCCCAGATACGCAGTATTTT
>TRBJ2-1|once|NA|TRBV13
CASSPPGSGPYNEQFF
TGTGCCAGCAGCCCCCCAGGTAGCGGTCCCTACAATGAGCAGTTCTTC
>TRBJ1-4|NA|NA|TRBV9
CASSLDGLGEKLFF
TGTGCCAGCAGTCTAGACGGCCTGGGGGAAAAACTGTTTTTT
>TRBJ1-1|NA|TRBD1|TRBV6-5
CASSSDRGWTEAFF
TGTGCCAGCAGCTCCGACAGGGGGTGGACTGAAGCTTTCTTT
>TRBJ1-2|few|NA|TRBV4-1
CASSQASPRTSFGYTF
TGCGCCAGCAGCCAAGCGTCACCTCGGACATCGTTTGGCTACACCTTC
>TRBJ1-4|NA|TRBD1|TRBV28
CASSFQGAGEKLFF
TGTGCCAGCAGTTTCCAGGGGGCGGGGGAAAAACTGTTTTTT
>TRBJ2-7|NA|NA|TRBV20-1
CSARDLSDHEQYF
TGCAGTGCTAGAGATCTGTCTGACCACGAGCAGTACTTC
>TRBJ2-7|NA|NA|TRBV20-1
CSASLGDYEQYF
TGCAGTGCTAGTTTGGGAGACTACGAGCAGTACTTC
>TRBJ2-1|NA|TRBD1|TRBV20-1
CSARTGGYGYEQFF
TGCAGTGCCAGGACAGGGGGCTATGGGTATGAGCAGTTCTTC
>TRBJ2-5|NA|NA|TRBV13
CASSTDRQETQYF
TGTGCCAGCAGCACCGACAGACAAGAGACCCAGTACTTC
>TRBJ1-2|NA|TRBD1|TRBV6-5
CASSYSTEGARVGYTF
TGTGCCAGCAGTTACTCGACCGAGGGGGCACGGGTTGGCTACACCTTC
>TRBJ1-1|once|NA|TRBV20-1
CSASYGEGTEAFF
TGCAGTGCTAGCTACGGGGAGGGGACTGAAGCTTTCTTT
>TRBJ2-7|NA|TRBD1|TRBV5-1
CASSYRTGGSYEQYF
TGCGCCAGCAGCTACAGGACAGGGGGCTCCTACGAGCAGTACTTC
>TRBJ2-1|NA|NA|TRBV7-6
CASSLGGTEAESSYNEQFF
TGTGCCAGCAGCTTAGGTGGCACCGAGGCTGAGAGCTCCTACAATGAGCAGTTCTTC
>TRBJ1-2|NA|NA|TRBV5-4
CASSSQTGDYGYTF
TGTGCCAGCAGCTCGCAGACAGGAGACTATGGCTACACCTTC
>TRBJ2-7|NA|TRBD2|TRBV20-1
CSARRPGGGNPYEQYF
TGCAGTGCACGAAGGCCGGGCGGGGGGAATCCCTACGAGCAGTACTTC
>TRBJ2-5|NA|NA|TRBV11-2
CASSERTVGDQETQYF
TGTGCCAGCAGCGAACGAACAGTGGGTGACCAAGAGACCCAGTACTTC
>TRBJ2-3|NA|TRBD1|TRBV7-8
CASSVPGQGWADTQYF
TGTGCCAGCAGCGTCCCGGGACAGGGGTGGGCAGATACGCAGTATTTT
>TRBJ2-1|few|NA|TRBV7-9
CASSFGGTHNEQFF
TGTGCCAGCAGCTTTGGGGGTACCCACAATGAGCAGTTCTTC
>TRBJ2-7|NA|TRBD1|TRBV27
CASTSTGGSEEQYF
TGTGCCAGCACCTCGACAGGGGGGTCGGAAGAGCAGTACTTC
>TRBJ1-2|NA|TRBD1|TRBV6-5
CASSYVVEGAHYGYTF
TGTGCCAGCAGTTACGTCGTAGAGGGGGCGCACTATGGCTACACCTTC